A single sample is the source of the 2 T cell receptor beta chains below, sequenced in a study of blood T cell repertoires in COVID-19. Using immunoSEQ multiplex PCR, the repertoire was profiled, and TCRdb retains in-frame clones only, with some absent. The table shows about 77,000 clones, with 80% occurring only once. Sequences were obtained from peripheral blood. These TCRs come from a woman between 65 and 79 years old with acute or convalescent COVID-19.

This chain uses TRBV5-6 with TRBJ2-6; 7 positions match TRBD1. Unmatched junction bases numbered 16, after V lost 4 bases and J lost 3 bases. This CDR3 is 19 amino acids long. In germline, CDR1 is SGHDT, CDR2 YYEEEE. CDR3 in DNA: TGTGCCAGCAGCCCGACACCGGGACAGTATTTCTTTGGGGCCAACGTCCTGACTTTC. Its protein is CASSPTPGQYFFGANVLTF. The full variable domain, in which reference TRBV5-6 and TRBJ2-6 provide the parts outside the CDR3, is DAGVTQSPTHLIKTRGQQVTLRCSPKSGHDTVSWYQQALGQGPQFIFQYYEEEERQRGNFPDRFSGHQFPNYSSELNVNALLLGDSALYLCASSPTPGQYFFGANVLTFGAGSRLTVL.

CDR3 bases: TGCGCCAGCAGCCAAGAGTCCCAGATCAATCAGCCCCAGCATTTT. Amino acids: CASSQESQINQPQHF. The gene calls are TRBV4-1 and TRBJ1-5; no reliable D call. V was shortened by 0 bases and J by 3 bases, with 9 bases between the two germline ends. CDR1 is MGHRA and CDR2 is YSYEKL in the germline V gene. There are 15 residues in the CDR3.